What follows is one T cell receptor beta chain and its context. Its cognate antigen is unknown. The data originate from a study of metastatic and nonmetastatic thyroid tumors. Turning to the study itself: Malignant thyroid and benign thyroid patients provided blood and tumor or nodule tissue whose repertoires were compared.

The authors' processing: The study took CDR3 differences across clinicopathological groups and made a distant-metastasis classifier for papillary thyroid cancer from them. TCRdb reassembled clones from the PCR reads with MiXCR. These V and J calls derive from TCRdb rather than the authors' analysis. The table records some 15,000 clones, about a quarter of them present only once. Patients had received no treatment of any kind before thyroid surgery. The V end was cut by 5 bases, the J end by 0 bases, with 23 bases between. The CDR3 extends over 19 amino acids. Germline values: CDR1 SGHAT, CDR2 FQNNGV. General study points: Compared with benign nodules, malignant thyroid tumors were reported to have significantly higher TCR beta diversity in both blood and tumor.

Sample: adjacent normal tissue. The chain links TRBV11-2 to TRBJ2-4, with D possibly TRBD1 on 7 matching bases. This TCR was sampled from a female donor with papillary thyroid cancer or a benign thyroid nodule (not recorded which). Some clones in this sample may be carry-over from other donors' samples. The CDR3 is CASSRGLGGTDLAKNIQYF. The CDR3 DNA reads TGTGCCAGCAGCCGGGGTTTGGGCGGGACAGACCTAGCCAAAAACATTCAGTACTTC.